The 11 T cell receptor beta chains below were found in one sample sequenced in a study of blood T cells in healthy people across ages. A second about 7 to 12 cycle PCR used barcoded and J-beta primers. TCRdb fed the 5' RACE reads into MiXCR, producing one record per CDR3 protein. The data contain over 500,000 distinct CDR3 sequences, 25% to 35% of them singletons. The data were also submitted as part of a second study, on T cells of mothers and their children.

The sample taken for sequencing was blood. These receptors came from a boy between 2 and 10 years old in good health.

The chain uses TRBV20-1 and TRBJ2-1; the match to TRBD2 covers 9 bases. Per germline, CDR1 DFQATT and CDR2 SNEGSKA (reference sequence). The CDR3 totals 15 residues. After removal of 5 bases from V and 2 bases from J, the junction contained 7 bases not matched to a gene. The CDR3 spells CSAPETSGPYNEQFF. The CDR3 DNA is TGCAGTGCTCCCGAGACTAGCGGTCCCTACAATGAGCAGTTCTTC.

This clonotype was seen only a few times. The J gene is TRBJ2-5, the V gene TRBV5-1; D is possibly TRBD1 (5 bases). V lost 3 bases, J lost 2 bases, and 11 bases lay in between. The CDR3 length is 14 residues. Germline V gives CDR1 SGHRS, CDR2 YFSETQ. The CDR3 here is CASSWNSGQETQYF. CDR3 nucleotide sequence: TGCGCCAGCAGCTGGAACTCAGGGCAAGAGACCCAGTACTTC.

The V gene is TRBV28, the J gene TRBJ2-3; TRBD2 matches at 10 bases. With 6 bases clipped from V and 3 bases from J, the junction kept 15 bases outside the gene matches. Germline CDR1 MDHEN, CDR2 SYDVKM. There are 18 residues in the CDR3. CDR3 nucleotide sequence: TGTGCCAGCAGCCCATGGGAGGTTATAGCGGGAGGTACAGATACGCAGTATTTT. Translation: CASSPWEVIAGGTDTQYF.

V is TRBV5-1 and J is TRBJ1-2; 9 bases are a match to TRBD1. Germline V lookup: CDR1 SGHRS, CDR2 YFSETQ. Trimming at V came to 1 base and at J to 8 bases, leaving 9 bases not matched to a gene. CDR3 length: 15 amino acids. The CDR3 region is CASSLRPGQGGGYTF. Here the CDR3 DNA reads TGCGCCAGCAGCTTGAGGCCGGGACAGGGAGGCGGCTACACCTTC.

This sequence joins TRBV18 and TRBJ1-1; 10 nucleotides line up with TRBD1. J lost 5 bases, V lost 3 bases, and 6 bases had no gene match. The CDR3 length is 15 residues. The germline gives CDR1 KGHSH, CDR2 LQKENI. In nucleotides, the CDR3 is TGTGCCAGCTCACCTATGGGACAGGGGCGGACTGAAGCTTTCTTT. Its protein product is CASSPMGQGRTEAFF.

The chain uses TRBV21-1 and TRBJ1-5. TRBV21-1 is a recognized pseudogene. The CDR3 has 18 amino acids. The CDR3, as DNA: TGTGCCAGCGGCAAAGCGCTAAGACAAAGTAGGAGCAATCAGCCCCAGCATTTT. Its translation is CASGKALRQSRSNQPQHF.

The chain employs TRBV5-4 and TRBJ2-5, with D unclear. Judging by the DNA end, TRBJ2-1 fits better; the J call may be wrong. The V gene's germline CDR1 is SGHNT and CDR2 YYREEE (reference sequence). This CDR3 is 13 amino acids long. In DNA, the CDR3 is TGTGCCAGCAGCTCGTCCACTTGGGATGAGCAGTTCTTC. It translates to CASSSSTWDEQFF.

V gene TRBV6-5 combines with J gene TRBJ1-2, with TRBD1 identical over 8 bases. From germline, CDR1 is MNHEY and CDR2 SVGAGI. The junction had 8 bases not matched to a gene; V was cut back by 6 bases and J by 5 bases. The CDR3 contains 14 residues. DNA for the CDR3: TGTGCCAGCAGCGTAGACAGGGGAACATATGGCTACACCTTC. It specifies CASSVDRGTYGYTF.

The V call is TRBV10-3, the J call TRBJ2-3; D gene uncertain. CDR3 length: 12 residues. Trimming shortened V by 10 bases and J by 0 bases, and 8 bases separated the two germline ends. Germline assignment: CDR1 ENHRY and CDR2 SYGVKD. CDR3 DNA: TGTGCCACCACGGATAGCACAGATACGCAGTATTTT. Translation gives CATTDSTDTQYF.

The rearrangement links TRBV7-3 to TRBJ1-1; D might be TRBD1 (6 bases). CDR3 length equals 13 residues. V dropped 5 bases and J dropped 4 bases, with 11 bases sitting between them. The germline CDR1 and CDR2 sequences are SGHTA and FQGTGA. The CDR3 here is CASSRTVSTEAFF. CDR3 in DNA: TGTGCCAGCAGCCGGACAGTGAGCACTGAAGCTTTCTTT. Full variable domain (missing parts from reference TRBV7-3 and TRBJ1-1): GAGVSQTPSNKVTEKGKYVELRCDPISGHTALYWYRQSLGQGPEFLIYFQGTGAADDSGLPNDRFFAVRPEGSVSTLKIQRTERGDSAVYLCASSRTVSTEAFFGQGTRLTVV.

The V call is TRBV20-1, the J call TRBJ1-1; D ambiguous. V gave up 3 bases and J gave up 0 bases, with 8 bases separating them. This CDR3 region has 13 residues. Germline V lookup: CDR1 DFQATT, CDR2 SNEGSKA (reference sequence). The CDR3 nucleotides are TGCAGTGCTAGGCCAGTTATGAACACTGAAGCTTTCTTT. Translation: CSARPVMNTEAFF.